The rows below give T cell receptor beta chains drawn from one sample of a study of cytomegalovirus exposure and HLA in healthy donors. Sequencing was performed with immunoSEQ multiplex PCR; in TCRdb, only in-frame clones are kept and a portion is missing. The table shows 95,000 to 150,000 clones, with 65% to 85% occurring only once. The sequenced sample consisted of PBMCs. Receptor source: a man aged 45 to 65 in good health and CMV-seronegative. The CDR3 runs from the conserved cysteine through the conserved F or W. D genes are given only for firm matches. A clone size is listed for some rows: how often the clone was seen (once, few, many), or a class if it is expanded.

CDR3 protein | CDR3 DNA | J gene | D gene | V gene | clone size
CASRPFGTADYEQYF | TGCGCCAGCCGTCCGTTTGGGACAGCAGACTACGAGCAGTACTTC | TRBJ2-7 | TRBD1 | TRBV5-1 | -
CASSPLGGGEQYF | TGTGCCAGCAGCCCATTGGGGGGGGGCGAGCAGTACTTC | TRBJ2-7 | TRBD2 | TRBV5-6 | -
CASMGPYYEQYF | TGTGCCAGCATGGGCCCATACTACGAGCAGTACTTC | TRBJ2-7 | - | TRBV7-9 | few
CASGRDNAPYEQYF | TGTGCCAGCGGTAGGGACAACGCGCCCTACGAGCAGTACTTC | TRBJ2-7 | - | TRBV27 | -
CASSLEDTQYF | TGTGCCAGCAGTTTGGAGGATACGCAGTATTTT | TRBJ2-3 | - | TRBV27 | few
CASSPRWYTEAFF | TGTGCCAGCAGCCCTAGGTGGTACACGGAAGCTTTCTTT | TRBJ1-1 | - | TRBV11-2 | -
CASSFLETLSYNEQFF | TGTGCCAGCAGCTTTTTAGAGACTCTCTCCTACAATGAGCAGTTCTTC | TRBJ2-1 | - | TRBV7-9 | once
CASSQRANSYNEQFF | TGTGCCAGTTCCCAGCGGGCTAACTCCTACAATGAGCAGTTCTTC | TRBJ2-1 | - | TRBV19 | -
CASSLRAGELFF | TGTGCCAGCAGTCTACGTGCCGGGGAGCTGTTTTTT | TRBJ2-2 | - | TRBV11-3 | -
CASRDSSYYEQYF | TGTGCCAGTAGAGACAGTTCCTACTACGAGCAGTACTTC | TRBJ2-7 | - | TRBV19 | -
CASSLIGKGARDEQYF | TGTGCCAGCAGCTTAATTGGGAAGGGGGCGCGGGACGAGCAGTACTTC | TRBJ2-7 | TRBD1 | TRBV7-2 | -
CATSSGKAGPNEQFF | TGTGCCACCAGCAGTGGGAAGGCAGGGCCGAATGAGCAGTTCTTC | TRBJ2-1 | - | TRBV15 | -
CAISPPVQNTGELFF | TGTGCCATCAGTCCGCCGGTCCAGAACACCGGGGAGCTGTTTTTT | TRBJ2-2 | - | TRBV10-3 | -
CASGTGAYGYTF | TGTGCCAGCGGAACAGGGGCCTATGGCTACACCTTC | TRBJ1-2 | TRBD1 | TRBV28 | -
CASSLAGQGAFGYTF | TGTGCCAGCAGCTTGGCAGGACAGGGGGCCTTTGGCTACACCTTC | TRBJ1-2 | TRBD1 | TRBV5-4 | -
CASSQEGQGFTDTQYF | TGCGCCAGCAGCCAGGAGGGACAGGGGTTCACAGATACGCAGTATTTT | TRBJ2-3 | TRBD1 | TRBV4-1 | once
CASSFRENYGYTF | TGTGCCAGCAGTTTCCGGGAGAACTATGGCTACACCTTC | TRBJ1-2 | - | TRBV27 | -
CASSSFDSYGYTF | TGTGCCAGCAGTTCTTTCGACAGCTATGGCTACACCTTC | TRBJ1-2 | - | TRBV6-5 | once
CASSVVSGDYGYTF | TGTGCCAGCAGCGTAGTTTCCGGGGACTATGGCTACACCTTC | TRBJ1-2 | - | TRBV9 | once
CASNSKKDRHSGNTIYF | TGTGCCAGCAATAGTAAGAAAGACAGACACTCTGGAAACACCATATATTTT | TRBJ1-3 | - | TRBV25-1 | -
CASSVEGPGANEKLFF | TGTGCCAGCAGCGTTGAAGGCCCCGGGGCTAATGAAAAACTGTTTTTT | TRBJ1-4 | - | TRBV9 | -
CASSIPGLAGTDTQYF | TGTGCCAGTAGTATACCGGGACTAGCGGGGACAGATACGCAGTATTTT | TRBJ2-3 | TRBD2 | TRBV19 | -
CASSLGGKVGYEQYF | TGTGCCAGCAGTTTGGGCGGGAAGGTTGGCTACGAGCAGTACTTC | TRBJ2-7 | - | TRBV27 | -
CASSLYSSRSTDTQYF | TGTGCCAGCAGCTTATACAGCTCAAGGAGCACAGATACGCAGTATTTT | TRBJ2-3 | - | TRBV7-3 | -
CAWSALGRAPSYEQYF | TGTGCCTGGAGTGCCCTTGGGAGGGCCCCTTCCTACGAGCAGTACTTC | TRBJ2-7 | TRBD2 | TRBV30 | -
CASSYSRQENQPQHF | TGTGCCAGCAGTTACTCGCGACAGGAAAATCAGCCCCAGCATTTT | TRBJ1-5 | - | TRBV6-5 | -
CASSGYRGSTEAFF | TGTGCCAGCAGTGGTTACCGAGGTAGCACTGAAGCTTTCTTT | TRBJ1-1 | - | TRBV6-1 | -
CASSKLAGETYEQYF | TGTGCCAGCAGCAAACTAGCGGGGGAAACCTACGAGCAGTACTTC | TRBJ2-7 | TRBD2 | TRBV9 | -
CASSTSGGAVNIQYF | TGTGCCAGCTCTACTAGCGGGGGGGCCGTAAACATTCAGTACTTC | TRBJ2-4 | TRBD2 | TRBV28 | -
CASSQDLRGSAFF | TGTGCCAGCAGCCAAGATCTCCGGGGAAGTGCTTTCTTT | TRBJ1-1 | - | TRBV4-2 | -
CASSPGGRPRGSYEQYF | TGTGCCAGCAGCCCGGGGGGACGGCCGAGGGGATCCTACGAGCAGTACTTC | TRBJ2-7 | TRBD2 | TRBV7-9 | -
CASSLSGETQYF | TGTGCCAGCAGTTTATCAGGGGAGACCCAGTACTTC | TRBJ2-5 | - | TRBV28 | -
CASSHPVHDEQYF | TGCGCCAGCAGCCACCCTGTACACGACGAGCAGTACTTC | TRBJ2-7 | - | TRBV4-1 | -
CAWRELSNSPLHF | TGTGCCTGGAGGGAGTTAAGTAATTCACCCCTCCACTTT | TRBJ1-6 | - | TRBV30 | -
CASSQGLTYNEQFF | TGTGCCAGCAGTCAGGGACTGACCTACAATGAGCAGTTCTTC | TRBJ2-1 | - | TRBV27 | -
CASSVMVTRQGSSYEQYF | TGTGCCAGCAGTGTGATGGTCACGAGACAGGGGTCCTCCTACGAGCAGTACTTC | TRBJ2-7 | TRBD1 | TRBV25-1 | -
CASSQDQRIPAYEQYF | TGCGCCAGCAGCCAAGATCAGCGAATACCCGCCTACGAGCAGTACTTC | TRBJ2-7 | - | TRBV4-1 | -
CASSREGVHNEQFF | TGTGCCAGCTCACGGGAAGGGGTCCACAATGAGCAGTTCTTC | TRBJ2-1 | - | TRBV18 | -
CASSFGQVTEAFF | TGTGCCAGCAGTTTCGGTCAGGTGACTGAAGCTTTCTTT | TRBJ1-1 | - | TRBV28 | few
CASSPTTPTGGIGELFF | TGTGCCAGTAGTCCTACCACCCCCACAGGGGGCATCGGGGAGCTGTTTTTT | TRBJ2-2 | TRBD1 | TRBV19 | -
CASSERGIPNTGELFF | TGTGCCAGCAGTGAGCGAGGGATACCGAACACCGGGGAGCTGTTTTTT | TRBJ2-2 | - | TRBV6-1 | once
CASSVQGAEELFF | TGTGCCAGCAGCGTACAGGGGGCGGAGGAGCTGTTTTTT | TRBJ2-2 | TRBD1 | TRBV9 | -
CASSLEGLAGEQFF | TGTGCCAGCAGCTTAGAGGGACTAGCGGGAGAGCAGTTCTTC | TRBJ2-1 | TRBD2 | TRBV7-9 | -
CASSELGRSSYNEQFF | TGTGCCAGCAGTGAATTGGGGAGGAGCTCCTACAATGAGCAGTTCTTC | TRBJ2-1 | - | TRBV6-1 | few
CASSYGAAFDQPQHF | TGTGCCAGCAGTTACGGGGCCGCATTCGATCAGCCCCAGCATTTT | TRBJ1-5 | - | TRBV6-6 | -
CASRDPGGNGYTF | TGTGCCAGCAGAGACCCAGGGGGAAATGGCTACACCTTC | TRBJ1-2 | TRBD1 | TRBV7-2 | -
CASSSDNLGSPLHF | TGTGCCAGCAGCTCGGACAATCTCGGTTCACCCCTCCACTTT | TRBJ1-6 | - | TRBV5-4 | -
CATSSPVSGGVAKNIQYF | TGTGCCACCAGCAGCCCCGTTAGCGGGGGGGTAGCCAAAAACATTCAGTACTTC | TRBJ2-4 | TRBD2 | TRBV15 | -
CASTSVRTGIGETQYF | TGTGCCAGTACCTCCGTCCGGACGGGGATAGGTGAGACCCAGTACTTC | TRBJ2-5 | - | TRBV19 | -
CASSFRNEKLFF | TGTGCCAGCAGCTTCCGGAATGAAAAACTGTTTTTT | TRBJ1-4 | - | TRBV11-2 | -
CASSFGLGTQYF | TGTGCCAGCAGTTTCGGGTTAGGTACGCAGTATTTT | TRBJ2-3 | - | TRBV28 | -
CASSLLGTGFGYTF | TGTGCCAGCAGTTTATTAGGGACAGGGTTTGGCTACACCTTC | TRBJ1-2 | TRBD1 | TRBV27 | -
CASSHKGQGASGELFF | TGTGCCAGCAGCCATAAGGGACAGGGGGCCTCCGGGGAGCTGTTTTTT | TRBJ2-2 | TRBD1 | TRBV9 | once
CASSLQANTEAFF | TGTGCTAGCAGCTTGCAGGCGAACACTGAAGCTTTCTTT | TRBJ1-1 | - | TRBV7-7 | -
CASSYGTNYEQYF | TGTGCCAGCAGTTACGGGACTAACTACGAGCAGTACTTC | TRBJ2-7 | TRBD2 | TRBV6-5 | few
CSVEGTGNTEAFF | TGCAGCGTAGAAGGGACAGGGAACACTGAAGCTTTCTTT | TRBJ1-1 | TRBD1 | TRBV29-1 | -
CASSLAVSSGVNEQFF | TGCGCCAGCAGCTTGGCCGTATCTAGCGGGGTCAATGAGCAGTTCTTC | TRBJ2-1 | TRBD2 | TRBV5-1 | once
CASSAASGSREQYF | TGTGCCAGCAGTGCGGCTAGCGGGAGTCGTGAGCAGTACTTC | TRBJ2-7 | TRBD2 | TRBV2 | -
CASSQATGGLDIQYF | TGTGCCAGCAGCCAAGCGACGGGGGGGCTGGACATTCAGTACTTC | TRBJ2-4 | TRBD2 | TRBV4-2 | -